The present entry profiles one T cell receptor (beta chain) with its context. Its target is unknown. Using immunoSEQ multiplex PCR, the repertoire was profiled, and TCRdb retains in-frame clones only, with some absent. The profile shows about 15,000 clones, around 86% of them singletons. Methotrexate plus calcineurin inhibitor accompanied controls' myeloablative marrow transplants; sampling was 1 year later. Germline V CDR1 and CDR2: LNHNV, YYDKDF (reference sequence). This CDR3 is 15 amino acids long. V was shortened by 4 bases and J by 5 bases, with 14 bases between the two germline ends. The record originates from a study of T cells after posttransplantation cyclophosphamide. General study findings and limits: TRB clonality was highly associated with recipient CMV seropositivity and reactivation. Tissue-infiltrating T cells from skin or gut overlapped little with blood T cells. Donor-recipient repertoire similarity was low at 1-2 months, rising over year one.

Sequenced here: PBMCs, sampled after an allogeneic stem cell transplant with a calcineurin inhibitor and methotrexate. The receptor was isolated from a male patient aged 50 to 59 who received an allogeneic stem cell transplant from an unrelated donor, was CMV-positive, and had chronic GVHD only. These T cells may partly come from the graft donor. V gene TRBV15 combines with J gene TRBJ1-4, with D possibly matching TRBD1 (6 bases). The CDR3 DNA is TGTGCCACCAGCAAAGAGGACAGCCAGAATGAAAAACTGTTTTTT. It codes for CATSKEDSQNEKLFF. The complete variable domain, with remaining parts taken from reference TRBV15 and TRBJ1-4, reads DAMVIQNPRYQVTQFGKPVTLSCSQTLNHNVMYWYQQKSSQAPKLLFHYYDKDFNNEADTPDNFQSRRPNTSFCFLDIRSPGLGDTAMYLCATSKEDSQNEKLFFGSGTQLSVL.